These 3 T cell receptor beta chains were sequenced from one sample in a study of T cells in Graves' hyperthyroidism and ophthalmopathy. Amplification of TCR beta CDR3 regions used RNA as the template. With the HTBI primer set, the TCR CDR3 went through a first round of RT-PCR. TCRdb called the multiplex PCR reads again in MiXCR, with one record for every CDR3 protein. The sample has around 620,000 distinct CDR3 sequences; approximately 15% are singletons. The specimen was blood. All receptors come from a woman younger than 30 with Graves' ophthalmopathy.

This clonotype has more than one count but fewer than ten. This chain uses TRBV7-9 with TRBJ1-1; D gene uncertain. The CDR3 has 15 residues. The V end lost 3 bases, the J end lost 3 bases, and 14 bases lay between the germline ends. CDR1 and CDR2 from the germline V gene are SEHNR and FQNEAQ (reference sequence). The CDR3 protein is CASSFGRPFDTEAFF. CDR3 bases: TGTGCCAGCAGCTTCGGCAGGCCGTTTGACACTGAAGCTTTCTTT.

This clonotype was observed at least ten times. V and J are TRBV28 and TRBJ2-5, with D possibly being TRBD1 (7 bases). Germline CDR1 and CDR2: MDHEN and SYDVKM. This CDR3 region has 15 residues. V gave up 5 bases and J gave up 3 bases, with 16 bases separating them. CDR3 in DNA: TGTGCCAGCAGTGGCGGGACAGTAGGGAAAGAGACCCAGTACTTC. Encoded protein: CASSGGTVGKETQYF.

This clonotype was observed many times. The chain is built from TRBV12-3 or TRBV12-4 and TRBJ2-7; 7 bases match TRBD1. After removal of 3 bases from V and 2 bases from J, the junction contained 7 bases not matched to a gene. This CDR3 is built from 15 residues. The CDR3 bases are TGTGCCAGCAGTTTGACAGGGCCTTTTACCTACGAGCAGTACTTC. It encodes CASSLTGPFTYEQYF.